This T cell receptor beta chain originates from a study of identifying expanded T cells in peripheral blood. Study-wide points: About 1.3 clones differed between technical replicates, versus about 17 and 20 over time. Clone count variance between approximately two-week samples rose with total template count.

Healthy donors had no documented immune events, such as infections, while sampled. With regard to this clone: Its antigen is not known.

V lost 4 bases and J lost 0; bases outside the gene matches: 12. Per germline, CDR1 SGHRS and CDR2 YFSETQ. This CDR3 has 19 amino acids. Generated by immunoSEQ multiplex PCR, the TCRdb table keeps only in-frame clones and is missing some. The sample yields about 110,000 clones, roughly nine tenths seen once. The sequence was collected from a person between 18 and 75 years old in good health. The sample was blood. The V gene is TRBV5-1, the J gene TRBJ2-3; 12 positions agree with TRBD2. The CDR3 nucleotides read TGCGCCAGCAGCGAGACCTCTAGCGGGGGGGCGTCCAGCACAGATACGCAGTATTTT. Protein: CASSETSSGGASSTDTQYF.